These 17 T cell receptor beta chains came from one sample sequenced in a study of shared clonotypes between healthy human individuals. Clones were read by immunoSEQ multiplex PCR, and TCRdb kept only the in-frame ones, dropping some. The table lists around 2.1 million clones, 90% to 96% of them singletons, with more than 0.1% in the top ten. The sequenced material came from naive CD4+ T cells sorted from blood. Specified subset: CD45RA+ positively selected. All receptors come from a man aged 18-30 years in good health.

This rearrangement joins TRBV7-6 to TRBJ2-1; TRBD2 matches at 11 bases. V was pared by 6 bases and J by 8 bases, with 9 bases of the junction left unmatched. The CDR3 loop spans 15 amino acids. Germline CDR1 SGHVS, CDR2 FNYEAQ. CDR3 bases: TGTGCCAGCAGTAGAACTAGCGGGGGCTTCTATGAGCAGTTCTTC. Amino acids: CASSRTSGGFYEQFF. Supplemented by reference TRBV7-6 and TRBJ2-1, the full variable domain reads GAGVSQSPRYKVTKRGQDVALRCDPISGHVSLYWYRQALGQGPEFLTYFNYEAQQDKSGLPNDRFSAERPEGSISTLTIQRTEQRDSAMYRCASSRTSGGFYEQFFGPGTRLTVL.

This clone was seen a single time. The rearrangement links TRBV11-2 to TRBJ2-7; no firm D call. The CDR3 runs to 15 residues. The V gene's germline CDR1 is SGHAT and CDR2 FQNNGV. The ends were cut back, 0 bases at V and 2 bases at J, with 11 bases in the middle. The CDR3 is CASSLDPGTTYEQYF. In DNA form, the CDR3 reads TGTGCCAGCAGCTTAGACCCCGGTACAACCTACGAGCAGTACTTC.

This chain uses TRBV15 with TRBJ1-1; D uncertain. The CDR3 has 14 residues. Per germline, CDR1 LNHNV and CDR2 YYDKDF (reference sequence). Trimming took 3 bases from V and 1 from J, leaving 9 bases between them. The CDR3 is CATSSTTANTEAFF. As DNA, the CDR3 is TGTGCCACCAGCAGCACTACAGCGAACACTGAAGCTTTCTTT.

This clone was observed once. The chain uses TRBV30 and TRBJ2-7; no definite D call. V lost 1 base, J lost 1 base, and 8 bases lay in between. This CDR3 spans 13 amino acids. Germline V gene data show CDR1 as GTSNPN and CDR2 as SVGIG (reference sequence). The CDR3 region has the DNA TGTGCCTGGAGTGGTCTAGTATCCTACGAGCAGTACTTC. Protein sequence: CAWSGLVSYEQYF.

The chain carries TRBV12-5 and TRBJ2-5, with D possibly matching TRBD2 (5 bases). CDR3 length: 13 residues. Germline V gives CDR1 LGHNT, CDR2 FRNRAP. V dropped 6 bases and J dropped 5 bases, with 13 bases sitting between them. The CDR3 coding sequence is TGTGCTAGTGGAAAGGACTCGCCGGAGACCCAGTACTTC. Residues: CASGKDSPETQYF.

The gene calls are TRBV7-2 and TRBJ2-7; D is perhaps TRBD1 or TRBD2 (5 bases each). This CDR3 comprises 14 residues. Trimming took 2 bases from V and 2 from J, leaving 10 bases between them. From germline, CDR1 is SGHTA and CDR2 FQGNSA. CDR3 region: CASSLSPGPYEQYF. The CDR3 DNA is TGTGCCAGCAGCTTATCCCCGGGGCCCTACGAGCAGTACTTC.

This chain uses TRBV11-2 with TRBJ2-6, with D unclear. This CDR3 region has 15 residues. The V end lost 3 bases, the J end lost 0 bases, and 6 bases lay between the germline ends. The germline V gene has CDR1 SGHAT and CDR2 FQNNGV. In nucleotides, the CDR3 is TGTGCCAGCAGCTTCAAGCTCTCTGGGGCCAACGTCCTGACTTTC. Its translation is CASSFKLSGANVLTF. The full variable domain, completed using reference TRBV11-2 and TRBJ2-6, is EAGVAQSPRYKIIEKRQSVAFWCNPISGHATLYWYQQILGQGPKLLIQFQNNGVVDDSQLPKDRFSAERLKGVDSTLKIQPAKLEDSAVYLCASSFKLSGANVLTFGAGSRLTVL.

The chain carries TRBV5-1 and TRBJ2-1, with a possible D match to TRBD2 (5 bases). Germline CDR1 is SGHRS and CDR2 is YFSETQ. This CDR3 region has 16 residues. The V and J ends lost 0 bases and 0 bases respectively, with 10 bases between them. Here the CDR3 reads CASSLVGRSSYNEQFF. The CDR3 DNA reads as TGCGCCAGCAGCTTGGTGGGGAGAAGCTCCTACAATGAGCAGTTCTTC.

Regarding this clone: The same CDR3 can be traced to other DNA sequences in this sample. This rearrangement joins TRBV7-2 to TRBJ2-3; D is undetermined. CDR3 length: 12 amino acids. Germline assignment: CDR1 SGHTA and CDR2 FQGNSA. V gave up 2 bases and J gave up 6 bases, with 6 bases separating them. The CDR3 spells CASSLRADTQYF. CDR3 in DNA: TGTGCCAGCAGCTTACGAGCGGATACGCAGTATTTT.

The chain carries TRBV7-2 and TRBJ1-4; D is uncertain. This CDR3 region has 13 residues. Trimming shortened V by 2 bases and J by 11 bases, and 12 bases separated the two germline ends. Germline V gene lookup returns CDR1 SGHTA and CDR2 FQGNSA. The CDR3 coding sequence is TGTGCCAGCAGCTTAACGAAGGAATTTAAACTGTTTTTT. This encodes CASSLTKEFKLFF.

V usage is TRBV5-7 and J usage is TRBJ1-3; unclear D gene. TRBV5-7 falls under the ORF class, with uncertain function. Trimming stripped 1 base from V and 4 bases from J, with 12 bases between. This CDR3 is 15 amino acids long. The CDR3 region is CASSLSGGSGNTIYF. The CDR3 bases are TGTGCCAGCAGCTTGTCAGGAGGGTCCGGAAACACCATATATTTT.

The V gene is TRBV10-3, the J gene TRBJ1-2; 9 bases align to TRBD1. V lost 2 bases to trimming and J lost 5 bases; unmatched junction nucleotides: 6. Per the germline V gene, CDR1 is ENHRY and CDR2 is SYGVKD. This CDR3 is 15 amino acids long. Here the CDR3 DNA reads TGTGCCATCAGTGAGATAGGGGACAGGGAATATGGCTACACCTTC. It specifies CAISEIGDREYGYTF.

CDR3 DNA sequence: TGCGCCAGCAGCCAACAGGGGCCCGGTCAAGAGACCCAGTACTTC. Its translation: CASSQQGPGQETQYF. The rearrangement links TRBV4-1 to TRBJ2-5; tentative D call: TRBD1 (6 bases). Per the germline V gene, CDR1 is MGHRA and CDR2 is YSYEKL. The CDR3 is 15 amino acids. Trimming stripped 2 bases from V and 2 bases from J, with 12 bases between.

This rearrangement joins TRBV9 to TRBJ1-5; possible D gene TRBD1, 6 bases. The CDR3 totals 15 residues. With 0 bases removed from V and 2 bases from J, the gap between germline ends came to 9 bases. Germline CDR1 SGDLS, CDR2 YYNGEE. The CDR3 coding sequence is TGTGCCAGCAGCGTAGAGGGGGGAGGCAATCAGCCCCAGCATTTT. This sequence encodes CASSVEGGGNQPQHF.

The chain combines TRBV5-8 with TRBJ2-5; D might be TRBD1 (5 bases). Germline V lookup: CDR1 SGHTS, CDR2 YDEGEE. Trimming cost V 0 bases and J 11 bases, with 11 bases left between them. The CDR3 has 12 residues. The CDR3 coding sequence is TGTGCCAGCAGCTTGGCCTTGGGGCCTCAGTACTTC. Its translation: CASSLALGPQYF.

CDR3 sequence: CSAPGMGGYTF. In DNA form, the CDR3 reads TGCAGTGCCCCCGGGATGGGAGGCTACACCTTC. This rearrangement joins TRBV20-1 to TRBJ1-2; no clear D. The ends were cut back, 6 bases at V and 8 bases at J, with 13 bases in the middle. This CDR3 spans 11 amino acids. Germline CDR1 DFQATT, CDR2 SNEGSKA (reference sequence).

This clone was observed a handful of times. This rearrangement joins TRBV6-6 to TRBJ1-6; no clear D gene. V was shortened by 7 bases and J by 0 bases, with 7 bases between the two germline ends. Per germline, CDR1 MNHNY and CDR2 SVGAGI (reference sequence). The CDR3 totals 14 residues. The CDR3 DNA follows: TGTGCCAGCACGGGGAGCTCCTATAATTCACCCCTCCACTTT. This gives the protein CASTGSSYNSPLHF.